This entry lists 16 T cell receptor beta chains sequenced from one sample in a study of cytomegalovirus exposure and HLA in healthy donors. In the PCR, 60 Vbeta and 13 Jbeta primers were used. The assay was immunoSEQ multiplex PCR, and TCRdb's table has in-frame clones only and misses some. The sample contains 110,000 to 150,000 clones, about 74% of which appear only once. The sample consisted of PBMCs. These receptors were collected from a woman between 40 and 50 years old in good health and CMV-seronegative.

This clone was seen just once. This chain uses TRBV28 with TRBJ1-3; a possible D gene is TRBD1 (6 bases). This CDR3 is built from 14 residues. V was cut by 6 bases and J by 2 bases, with 11 bases left in between. Germline V gives CDR1 MDHEN, CDR2 SYDVKM. This chain's CDR3 is CASSRWTAGNTIYF. CDR3 bases: TGTGCCAGCAGCCGCTGGACAGCTGGAAACACCATATATTTT.

The chain links TRBV2 to TRBJ2-1; 10 positions agree with TRBD2. From germline, CDR1 is SNHLY and CDR2 FYNNEI. The length of the CDR3 is 13 residues. The junction had 1 base not matched to a gene; V was cut back by 3 bases and J by 8 bases. CDR3 in amino acids: CASSDGLADEQFF. The CDR3 bases are TGTGCCAGCAGTGACGGACTAGCGGATGAGCAGTTCTTC. Filled out from reference TRBV2 and TRBJ2-1, the complete variable domain reads EPEVTQTPSHQVTQMGQEVILRCVPISNHLYFYWYRQILGQKVEFLVSFYNNEISEKSEIFDDQFSVERPDGSNFTLKIRSTKLEDSAMYFCASSDGLADEQFFGPGTRLTVL.

The J gene is TRBJ1-1, the V gene TRBV5-1; 9 bases are a match to TRBD1. Germline V gene data show CDR1 as SGHRS and CDR2 as YFSETQ. The V segment lost 2 bases and the J segment 6 bases; nucleotides outside the gene matches: 17. The CDR3 length is 18 residues. This CDR3 is CASSLQGAREFADSEAFF. The CDR3 DNA reads TGCGCCAGCAGCTTACAGGGGGCGCGGGAGTTTGCGGACTCTGAAGCTTTCTTT.

The rearrangement joins TRBV2 to TRBJ1-2; 12 bases are shared with TRBD1. The V and J ends lost 6 bases and 5 bases, in that order; junction bases with no gene match: 4. CDR3 length: 14 residues. Germline V gene sequence: CDR1 SNHLY, CDR2 FYNNEI. CDR3 DNA: TGTGCCAGCAGCGGGACAGGGGGCAAGTATGGCTACACCTTC. Its protein product is CASSGTGGKYGYTF.

The chain has TRBV5-1 and TRBJ2-7, with TRBD1 matching over 9 bases. CDR1 and CDR2 (germline): SGHRS, YFSETQ. The CDR3 runs to 15 residues. The V segment lost 5 bases and the J segment 3 bases; nucleotides outside the gene matches: 9. In nucleotides, the CDR3 is TGCGCCAGCAGTCTTGGACAGGGGACTTTCTACGAGCAGTACTTC. Its translation is CASSLGQGTFYEQYF. Variable domain in full (rest from reference TRBV5-1 and TRBJ2-7): KAGVTQTPRYLIKTRGQQVTLSCSPISGHRSVSWYQQTPGQGLQFLFEYFSETQRNKGNFPGRFSGRQFSNSRSEMNVSTLELGDSALYLCASSLGQGTFYEQYFGPGTRLTVT.

This chain uses TRBV5-1 with TRBJ2-7, with TRBD2 matching over 11 bases. The CDR3 extends over 16 amino acids. The V gene end was trimmed by 4 bases and the J gene end by 2 bases; junction bases not matched to a gene: 8. CDR1 is SGHRS and CDR2 is YFSETQ in the germline V gene. DNA for the CDR3: TGCGCCAGCAGCACCCTAGCGGGAGGAGGGGCCTACGAGCAGTACTTC. It is translated as CASSTLAGGGAYEQYF.

V usage is TRBV14 and J usage is TRBJ2-7; 8 bases line up with TRBD1. V trimming: 3 bases; J trimming: 2 bases; junction bases outside the gene matches: 9. CDR1 and CDR2 from the germline V gene are SGHDN and FVKESK. The CDR3 totals 16 residues. CDR3 sequence (DNA): TGTGCCAGCAGCCAGCCTGGGGCAGGGGGCCCCTACGAGCAGTACTTC. This codes for CASSQPGAGGPYEQYF.

In this sample, this clone turned up a few times. The CDR3: CASSGWTGNTEAFF. CDR3 bases: TGTGCCAGCAGTGGATGGACAGGGAACACTGAAGCTTTCTTT. V is TRBV6-1 and J is TRBJ1-1, with 7 bases identical to TRBD1. Trimming took 4 bases from V and 1 from J; bases not matched to a gene: 3. The CDR3 runs to 14 residues. Germline V gene sequence: CDR1 MNHNS, CDR2 SASEGT.

The gene calls are TRBV11-1 and TRBJ1-1; D is unclear. The CDR3 runs to 13 residues. Germline V gene sequence: CDR1 SGHAT, CDR2 FQDESV (reference sequence). Between the trimmed V and J ends, which lost 3 bases and 6 bases, there was a span of 11 bases. The CDR3 spells CASSFPPGAEAFF. The CDR3 region has the DNA TGTGCCAGCAGCTTCCCACCCGGGGCTGAAGCTTTCTTT. Supplemented by reference TRBV11-1 and TRBJ1-1, the full variable domain reads EAEVAQSPRYKITEKSQAVAFWCDPISGHATLYWYRQILGQGPELLVQFQDESVVDDSQLPKDRFSAERLKGVDSTLKIQPAELGDSAMYLCASSFPPGAEAFFGQGTRLTVV.

This chain uses TRBV30 with TRBJ2-5, with a weak D call TRBD1 (5 bases). The J call may not be correct, given that the DNA end is closer to TRBJ2-7. This CDR3 comprises 15 residues. CDR1 is GTSNPN, CDR2 SVGIG, per germline (reference sequence). CDR3 in amino acids: CAWSSLAGLWYEQYF. DNA for the CDR3: TGTGCCTGGAGTTCGTTGGCAGGGCTATGGTACGAGCAGTACTTC.

This clone has just a few counts. The chain couples TRBV21-1 to TRBJ1-1. TRBV21-1 is tagged as a pseudogene. The CDR3 spans 14 residues. CDR3 DNA sequence: TGTGCCAGCAGCAAACTCGGGGAGCGGACTGAAGCTTTCTTT. Residues: CASSKLGERTEAFF.

The rearrangement links TRBV7-6 to TRBJ2-7, with a tentative D call TRBD1 (5 bases). CDR1 SGHVS and CDR2 FNYEAQ come from the germline V gene. V lost 1 base and J lost 4, with 17 bases in between. The CDR3 runs to 16 residues. The DNA for the CDR3 is TGTGCCAGCAGCTTAGTTGCCCTCGACGCAGGGTACGAGCAGTACTTC. This encodes CASSLVALDAGYEQYF.

This clone was picked up one time. Here the CDR3 reads CASSSDRGTDTQYF. As DNA, the CDR3 is TGTGCCAGCAGCTCGGACAGGGGAACAGATACGCAGTATTTT. The rearrangement uses TRBV7-9 and TRBJ2-3, with TRBD1 matching over 9 bases. The CDR3 totals 14 residues. V gave up 4 bases and J gave up 3 bases; unmatched junction bases: 2. CDR1 and CDR2 from the germline V gene are SEHNR and FQNEAQ (reference sequence).

The J gene is TRBJ2-7, the V gene TRBV15; D is unclear. CDR1 is LNHNV and CDR2 is YYDKDF in the germline V gene (reference sequence). The CDR3 length is 13 residues. With 0 bases removed from V and 1 base from J, the gap between germline ends came to 4 bases. Here the CDR3 reads CATSRDRSYEQYF. As DNA, the CDR3 is TGTGCCACCAGCAGAGATCGTTCCTACGAGCAGTACTTC.

The CDR3 DNA sequence: TGCGCCAGCAGTCTCATCACAGGGGCAAATGAAAAACTGTTTTTT. Translation gives CASSLITGANEKLFF. V usage is TRBV5-1 and J usage is TRBJ1-4; 7 bases agree with TRBD1. V dropped 5 bases and J dropped 5; count of bases not matched to a gene: 9. This CDR3 has 15 residues. Germline loops: CDR1 SGHRS, CDR2 YFSETQ.

The V and J genes are TRBV4-2 and TRBJ2-7, with 8 bases aligning to TRBD1. In germline, CDR1 is LGHNA, CDR2 YNFKEQ. After removal of 0 bases from V and 2 bases from J, the junction contained 3 bases not matched to a gene. CDR3 length equals 15 residues. The CDR3 sequence: CASSQDQQGAYEQYF. In DNA form, the CDR3 reads TGTGCCAGCAGCCAAGATCAACAGGGGGCCTACGAGCAGTACTTC.